The 27 T cell receptor beta chains below were found in one sample sequenced in a study of Ad26.COV2.S vaccination and SARS-CoV-2 variants (dated by TCRdb to about 2021). The library was built by means of the immunoSEQ multiplex PCR assay. Entries here come from immuneACCESS through TCRdb and include only in-frame sequences with V and J called. Some clones fail to appear in such tables; in the studies checked, an unresolved V gene covers under half of the shortfall, and the cause of the remainder is unknown. Recorded for this sample are around 340,000 clones; 88% of them occurred a single time. About 6.4% of the sample comes from the top ten. This specimen's treatment or condition label, interpreted: roughly 19 received Ad26.COV2.S at low or high dose, single or two shots; about 5 received placebo; per-sample allocation not given. Repertoires of vaccine and placebo recipients were sequenced from samples collected on day 63 after the first injection.

Material: peripheral blood, obtained in a trial of Ad26.COV2.S vaccine versus placebo. The receptors here all came from a person aged 18-65 years who received the Ad26.COV2.S COVID-19 vaccine or a placebo.

This clone was observed once. The rearrangement links TRBV5-1 to TRBJ2-2; 7 nucleotides agree with TRBD1. Germline V gives CDR1 SGHRS, CDR2 YFSETQ. The CDR3 totals 15 residues. Losses at the gene ends were 3 bases for V and 0 bases for J; bases not matched to a gene: 2. The CDR3 coding sequence is TGCGCCAGCAGCTCCCAGGGGGCGAACACCGGGGAGCTGTTTTTT. Translating it yields CASSSQGANTGELFF.

The rearrangement joins TRBV29-1 to TRBJ2-3; 10 nucleotides align to TRBD1. Germline trimming cut 6 bases from V and 2 bases from J; bases unmatched to any gene: 8. CDR3 length: 15 amino acids. Germline assignment: CDR1 SQVTM and CDR2 ANQGSEA. CDR3 coding DNA: TGCAGCGTCTCCGGGACAGGGGCATTCACAGATACGCAGTATTTT. Protein: CSVSGTGAFTDTQYF.

The V and J genes are TRBV3-1 (or the pseudogene TRBV3-2) and TRBJ2-2; D remains unclear. The CDR3 consists of 12 residues. V was trimmed by 5 bases and J by 2 bases, leaving 3 bases between them. Per germline, CDR1 LGHDT and CDR2 YNNKEL (reference sequence). In DNA form, the CDR3 reads TGTGCCAGCAGCACAAACACCGGGGAGCTGTTTTTT. It yields the protein CASSTNTGELFF.

CDR3 in DNA: TGTGCCAGCATCGCTAGCGGGAGCTACAATGAGCAGTTCTTC. As protein: CASIASGSYNEQFF. The V gene is TRBV2, the J gene TRBJ2-1; TRBD2 matches at 10 bases. Per the germline V gene, CDR1 is SNHLY and CDR2 is FYNNEI. J was trimmed by 3 bases and V by 7 bases; bases with no gene match: 3. The CDR3 covers 14 residues.

The sample holds one count of this clone. The V and J genes are TRBV6-2 or TRBV6-3 and TRBJ2-7; the D is unclear. V dropped 6 bases and J dropped 3 bases, with 6 bases sitting between them. Germline CDR1 is MNHEY and CDR2 is SVGEGT. The length of the CDR3 is 11 residues. CDR3 DNA sequence: TGTGCCAGCAGCTCGAACTACGAGCAGTACTTC. Encoded protein: CASSSNYEQYF.

The chain employs TRBV3-1 (or the pseudogene TRBV3-2) and TRBJ2-1; 8 bases line up with TRBD2. This CDR3 has 13 residues. Germline values: CDR1 LGHDT, CDR2 YNNKEL (reference sequence). Germline trimming cut 4 bases from V and 9 bases from J; bases unmatched to any gene: 5. DNA for the CDR3: TGTGCCAGCAGCCCGCGGGGGGCCGCTGAGCAGTTCTTC. This sequence encodes CASSPRGAAEQFF.

This clone came up once. This chain connects TRBV6-6 to TRBJ2-2; 12 bases line up with TRBD2. The CDR3 extends over 17 amino acids. J was trimmed by 2 bases and V by 5 bases; bases with no gene match: 6. From germline, CDR1 is MNHNY and CDR2 SVGAGI (reference sequence). In DNA form, the CDR3 reads TGTGCCAGCAGTCTGACTAGCGGGAGTGCAAACACCGGGGAGCTGTTTTTT. Translation: CASSLTSGSANTGELFF.

This chain uses TRBV12-2 with TRBJ1-2; no DNA check was done on the table's D call, TRBD1. TRBV12-2 is labeled a pseudogene. The CDR3 has 14 residues. In DNA, the CDR3 is TGTGCAAGTCGCTTAGTGGGTAGGGGCTATGGCTACACCTTC. Translated: CASRLVGRGYGYTF.

This clone occurred a few times. CDR3 DNA sequence: TGTGCCAGCAGCCAGACCCTCGGGACAGCTCCTTCACCCCTCCACTTT. Encoded protein: CASSQTLGTAPSPLHF. The V call is TRBV4-2, the J call TRBJ1-6; 7 positions agree with TRBD1. J lost 9 bases, V lost 3 bases, and 11 bases had no gene match. This CDR3 region has 16 residues. Germline CDR1 is LGHNA and CDR2 is YNFKEQ.

This chain uses TRBV19 with TRBJ1-2; 8 nucleotides agree with TRBD1. With V trimmed by 4 bases and J by 6 bases, 10 bases remained unmatched. The CDR3 extends over 15 amino acids. Germline assignment: CDR1 LNHDA and CDR2 SQIVND (reference sequence). CDR3: CASSRGAGTGDGYTF. Here the CDR3 DNA reads TGTGCCAGTAGTAGGGGGGCCGGGACAGGTGATGGCTACACCTTC.

The table lists this clone with a count of one. V usage is TRBV3-1 (or the pseudogene TRBV3-2) and J usage is TRBJ1-3; no clear D gene. The CDR3 consists of 16 residues. V lost 3 bases and J 0 bases, leaving 12 bases between the germline ends. Germline V gene lookup returns CDR1 LGHDT and CDR2 YNNKEL (reference sequence). CDR3: CASSHIPVNSGNTIYF. CDR3 DNA sequence: TGTGCCAGCAGCCATATCCCGGTGAACTCTGGAAACACCATATATTTT.

The rearrangement joins TRBV27 to TRBJ2-6, with 11 bases matching TRBD1. This CDR3 is 20 amino acids long. CDR1 and CDR2 (germline): MNHEY, SMNVEV (reference sequence). J was trimmed by 3 bases and V by 4 bases; bases with no gene match: 14. DNA for the CDR3: TGTGCCAGCAGTTCCTCATCCGGGACAGGGGGTGTAAGTGGGGCCAACGTCCTGACTTTC. Translating it yields CASSSSSGTGGVSGANVLTF.

The V call is TRBV25-1, the J call TRBJ1-1, with a possible D match to TRBD1 (5 bases). This CDR3 is built from 16 residues. Trimming shortened V by 2 bases and J by 3 bases, and 16 bases separated the two germline ends. CDR1 MGHDK and CDR2 SYGVNS come from the germline V gene. The CDR3 reads CASSEAVYRGDTEAFF. CDR3 in DNA: TGTGCCAGCAGTGAAGCGGTATACAGAGGGGACACTGAAGCTTTCTTT. Filled out from reference TRBV25-1 and TRBJ1-1, the complete variable domain reads EADIYQTPRYLVIGTGKKITLECSQTMGHDKMYWYQQDPGMELHLIHYSYGVNSTEKGDLSSESTVSRIRTEHFPLTLESARPSHTSQYLCASSEAVYRGDTEAFFGQGTRLTVV.

The chain couples TRBV9 to TRBJ1-1; D is ambiguous. Germline lookup yields CDR1 SGDLS and CDR2 YYNGEE. The CDR3 loop spans 13 amino acids. V was shortened by 2 bases and J by 2 bases, with 7 bases between the two germline ends. The CDR3 here is CASSVAPNTEAFF. The CDR3 nucleotides read TGTGCCAGCAGCGTGGCACCCAACACTGAAGCTTTCTTT.

This clone was seen once. The chain has TRBV7-8 and TRBJ1-1; D possibly corresponds to TRBD1 (5 bases). The germline gives CDR1 SGHVS, CDR2 FQNEAQ. The CDR3 covers 14 residues. Trimming took off 8 bases at V and 6 bases at J, with 19 bases between the two ends. The CDR3, as DNA: TGTGCCAGCCAAATACATGGGGGGTCCGCTGAAGCTTTCTTT. Protein sequence: CASQIHGGSAEAFF.

This clone was seen a few times. The chain recombines TRBV9 with TRBJ1-6; D possibly corresponds to TRBD1 (6 bases). Looked up from germline, CDR1 is SGDLS and CDR2 is YYNGEE. The CDR3 runs to 17 residues. V lost 4 bases, J lost 0 bases, and 14 bases lay in between. CDR3 region: CASSSPLGGSYNSPLHF. The CDR3 coding sequence is TGTGCCAGCAGCTCACCACTAGGGGGCTCCTATAATTCACCCCTCCACTTT. The entire variable domain, with the rest obtained from reference TRBV9 and TRBJ1-6, is as follows: DSGVTQTPKHLITATGQRVTLRCSPRSGDLSVYWYQQSLDQGLQFLIQYYNGEERAKGNILERFSAQQFPDLHSELNLSSLELGDSALYFCASSSPLGGSYNSPLHFGNGTRLTVT.

This clone has just a few counts. The chain has TRBV7-8 and TRBJ1-4; the D gene is possibly TRBD1 (5 bases). V dropped 5 bases and J dropped 8 bases, with 15 bases sitting between them. This CDR3 has 14 amino acids. The germline V gene has CDR1 SGHVS and CDR2 FQNEAQ. The CDR3 here is CASSPADRGEKLFF. The CDR3 DNA is TGTGCCAGCAGCCCCGCAGACAGAGGGGAAAAACTGTTTTTT.

Only one count was recorded for this clone. The chain employs TRBV28 and TRBJ2-3; 7 bases align to TRBD1. V dropped 6 bases and J dropped 5; count of bases not matched to a gene: 14. Germline assignment: CDR1 MDHEN and CDR2 SYDVKM. The CDR3 runs 16 residues. CDR3: CASSRRRQGVGDTQYF. CDR3 sequence (DNA): TGTGCCAGCAGCCGTCGGAGGCAGGGGGTAGGAGATACGCAGTATTTT.

The chain employs TRBV10-3 and TRBJ2-1, with a weak D call TRBD1 (6 bases). The CDR3 sequence is 18 residues long. V lost 2 bases and J 7 bases, leaving 24 bases between the germline ends. Germline CDR1 reads ENHRY; CDR2 reads SYGVKD. CDR3 sequence reads: CAISETGFRLSGINEQFF. CDR3 bases: TGTGCCATCAGTGAGACAGGGTTTCGTCTATCGGGGATTAATGAGCAGTTCTTC.

This clone was seen more than once but under ten times. The chain links TRBV12-3 or TRBV12-4 to TRBJ1-2, with D tentatively TRBD1 (5 bases). This CDR3 spans 11 amino acids. Trimming stripped 10 bases from V and 8 bases from J, with 14 bases between. CDR3 in amino acids: CATASGAGYTF. In DNA, the CDR3 is TGTGCCACGGCCTCTGGGGCCGGCTACACCTTC.

The CDR3 nucleotides read TGTGCCAGCAGCGGCGGGGTGCGGTGGACGGCGGGAGGCTACACCTTC. Its translation: CASSGGVRWTAGGYTF. The rearrangement uses TRBV9 and TRBJ1-2; no definite D call. Germline CDR1 reads SGDLS; CDR2 reads YYNGEE. V gave up 3 bases and J gave up 8 bases, with 23 bases separating them. This CDR3 has 16 residues.

This chain links TRBV30 with TRBJ2-7; no firm D call. Trimming took 4 bases from V and 0 from J, leaving 7 bases between them. The CDR3 consists of 12 residues. CDR1 is GTSNPN, CDR2 SVGIG, per germline (reference sequence). This CDR3 is CAWMVSSYEQYF. The CDR3 DNA sequence: TGTGCCTGGATGGTTAGCTCCTACGAGCAGTACTTC.

V is TRBV7-9 and J is TRBJ2-5; D might be TRBD2 (6 bases). Germline V gene lookup returns CDR1 SEHNR and CDR2 FQNEAQ (reference sequence). V shed 1 base and J shed 3 bases, with 15 bases lying between them. This CDR3 is 16 amino acids long. The CDR3 DNA is TGTGCCAGCAGCTTAGGCGTCAGCGGGCAGGAAGAGACCCAGTACTTC. It yields the protein CASSLGVSGQEETQYF.

CDR3: CASSASDEVLFGTGELFF. In nucleotides, the CDR3 is TGTGCCAGTAGTGCCTCCGACGAGGTCCTATTTGGCACCGGGGAGCTGTTTTTT. The gene calls are TRBV19 and TRBJ2-2; no firm D call. Per germline, CDR1 LNHDA and CDR2 SQIVND (reference sequence). The CDR3 loop spans 18 amino acids. Trimming removed 5 bases at V and 4 bases at J, with 23 bases between.

The J gene is TRBJ2-7, the V gene TRBV5-5; D not resolved. Trimming stripped 2 bases from V and 3 bases from J, with 9 bases between. CDR1 is SGHKS and CDR2 is YYEKEE in the germline V gene (reference sequence). The CDR3 consists of 13 residues. CDR3 DNA: TGTGCCAGCAGCTTACTCATTAACTACGAGCAGTACTTC. It yields the protein CASSLLINYEQYF.

The V and J genes are TRBV9 and TRBJ1-1; weak D call: TRBD1 (5 bases). CDR1 and CDR2 (germline): SGDLS, YYNGEE. CDR3 length equals 17 residues. V gave up 0 bases and J gave up 3 bases, with 18 bases separating them. Written as DNA, the CDR3 is TGTGCCAGCAGCGTAGGGGGGGTTGAGAGGACGGACACTGAAGCTTTCTTT. Translation: CASSVGGVERTDTEAFF.

The V call is TRBV9, the J call TRBJ2-5; 12 nucleotides line up with TRBD2. From germline, CDR1 is SGDLS and CDR2 YYNGEE. Losses at the gene ends were 1 base for V and 2 bases for J; bases not matched to a gene: 3. This CDR3 is built from 16 residues. As DNA, the CDR3 is TGTGCCAGCAGCGTAACTAGCGGGGGGCGACAAGAGACCCAGTACTTC. Amino acids: CASSVTSGGRQETQYF. The variable domain in full, completed from reference TRBV9 and TRBJ2-5, reads DSGVTQTPKHLITATGQRVTLRCSPRSGDLSVYWYQQSLDQGLQFLIQYYNGEERAKGNILERFSAQQFPDLHSELNLSSLELGDSALYFCASSVTSGGRQETQYFGPGTRLLVL.